The subject of this entry is one T cell receptor beta chain. Its matching antigen is unknown. TCRdb recomputed calls from the PCR reads with MiXCR, one row per CDR3 protein. The sample has 85,000 to 100,000 distinct CDR3 sequences, around a fifth seen once. The CDR3 loop spans 16 amino acids. The V and J ends lost 5 bases and 0 bases respectively, with 14 bases between them. From germline, CDR1 is SGHTA and CDR2 FQGNSA. This specimen belongs to a study of molecular identifiers for immune sequencing clone quantification. Across the study: The replicates split RNA from roughly 20,000 or 100,000 naive CD8 cells five ways and sequenced four. General study points: Clones carrying above 20 RNA copies accounted for over 97% of effector molecules, under 1% in naive cells.

Sequenced material: naive CD8+ T cells from blood, with Jurkat cell RNA spiked in. As to subset: FACS-sorted CD8+CD4-CCR7+CD45RA+ naive T cells. The TCR sequence derives from a human donor in good health. Some libraries in this study had Jurkat cell RNA spiked in. The chain recombines TRBV7-2 with TRBJ2-1; perhaps TRBD2 as D (6 bases). The CDR3 nucleotides read TGTGCCAGCAGCCATAGCGGATCCATCTCCTACAATGAGCAGTTCTTC. Encoded protein: CASSHSGSISYNEQFF.